A single sample is the source of the 22 T cell receptor beta chains below, sequenced in a study of cytomegalovirus exposure and HLA in healthy donors. Assay used: immunoSEQ multiplex PCR; TCRdb lists only in-frame clones, some missing. Among 200,000 to 250,000 clones listed, more than 75% were seen once. Material: PBMCs. The origin of the receptors is a woman under 30 in good health and CMV-seropositive.

The rearrangement joins TRBV9 to TRBJ1-1; no definite D call. Germline V gene lookup returns CDR1 SGDLS and CDR2 YYNGEE. The V and J ends lost 4 bases and 1 base respectively, with 11 bases between them. The CDR3 is 14 residues long. CDR3 sequence: CASSPRPENTEAFF. The CDR3 DNA follows: TGTGCCAGCAGCCCTCGCCCAGAGAACACTGAAGCTTTCTTT.

The chain is built from TRBV4-2 and TRBJ2-2, with 9 bases lining up with TRBD2. This CDR3 comprises 16 residues. CDR1 is LGHNA, CDR2 YNFKEQ, per germline. With V trimmed by 1 base and J by 4 bases, 4 bases remained unmatched. Here the CDR3 DNA reads TGTGCCAGCAGCCAAGTATCAGCGGGAGGCACCGGGGAGCTGTTTTTT. This translates into CASSQVSAGGTGELFF.

V gene TRBV25-1 combines with J gene TRBJ2-7, with a possible D match to TRBD2 (5 bases). The CDR3 is 15 residues long. Between the trimmed V and J ends, which lost 4 bases and 2 bases, there was a span of 15 bases. Per germline, CDR1 MGHDK and CDR2 SYGVNS. Written as DNA, the CDR3 is TGTGCCAGCAGTGCGGCCTCGAGCGGCCCCTACGAGCAGTACTTC. Amino acids: CASSAASSGPYEQYF.

This clone was picked up a small number of times. The chain has TRBV27 and TRBJ1-1; tentatively, D is TRBD1 (5 bases). The germline V gene encodes CDR1 MNHEY and CDR2 SMNVEV (reference sequence). CDR3 length: 14 amino acids. Trimming took off 2 bases at V and 5 bases at J, with 12 bases between the two ends. CDR3 sequence: CASSLTRASTEAFF. The DNA for the CDR3 is TGTGCCAGCAGTTTAACCAGGGCATCAACTGAAGCTTTCTTT.

The chain couples TRBV6-5 to TRBJ2-2; 7 nucleotides match TRBD1. After removal of 6 bases from V and 4 bases from J, the junction contained 5 bases not matched to a gene. In germline, CDR1 is MNHEY, CDR2 SVGAGI. The CDR3 runs to 14 residues. The CDR3 sequence: CASRSTGRTGELFF. DNA for the CDR3: TGTGCCAGCAGATCGACAGGGCGCACCGGGGAGCTGTTTTTT.

This clone was seen a single time. The gene calls are TRBV7-9 and TRBJ2-7, with a possible D match to TRBD2 (6 bases). V was pared by 4 bases and J by 6 bases, with 19 bases between. The CDR3 contains 15 residues. Germline V lookup: CDR1 SEHNR, CDR2 FQNEAQ (reference sequence). The CDR3 nucleotides are TGTGCCAGCAGCTCCTCCAGCGGGCTCCCACTCGAGCAGTACTTC. This sequence encodes CASSSSSGLPLEQYF.

This chain connects TRBV7-6 to TRBJ2-2, with 13 nucleotides matching TRBD2. The V gene end was trimmed by 3 bases and the J gene end by 4 bases; junction bases not matched to a gene: 11. The CDR3 has 19 amino acids. Germline-derived CDR1 and CDR2 are SGHVS and FNYEAQ. As DNA, the CDR3 is TGTGCCAGCAGCTTGTCGGTACTAGCGGGAGGGCCGAGCACCGGGGAGCTGTTTTTT. Its protein is CASSLSVLAGGPSTGELFF.

The rearrangement uses TRBV5-8 and TRBJ2-7; a weak D match, TRBD1 (6 bases). With 6 bases removed from V and 1 base from J, the gap between germline ends came to 14 bases. Germline V lookup: CDR1 SGHTS, CDR2 YDEGEE. The CDR3 totals 14 residues. The CDR3 loop reads CASNHRTVSYEQYF. Here the CDR3 DNA reads TGTGCCAGCAACCACCGGACAGTTTCCTACGAGCAGTACTTC.

The chain recombines TRBV18 with TRBJ2-1; 13 bases line up with TRBD2. The length of the CDR3 is 16 residues. V lost 2 bases to trimming and J lost 5 bases; unmatched junction nucleotides: 3. CDR1 is KGHSH and CDR2 is LQKENI in the germline V gene. For the CDR3, the DNA is TGTGCCAGCTCACCAGGGACTAGCGGGGCCCACAATGAGCAGTTCTTC. Translated, it gives CASSPGTSGAHNEQFF.

J is TRBJ2-1 and V is TRBV7-6; 10 nucleotides line up with TRBD2. The CDR3 contains 15 residues. Per the germline V gene, CDR1 is SGHVS and CDR2 is FNYEAQ. The ends lost 5 bases at V and 2 bases at J; junction bases unmatched: 3. The CDR3 coding sequence is TGTGCCAGCAGCCTTAGCGGGAGGCCCTACAATGAGCAGTTCTTC. This translates into CASSLSGRPYNEQFF.

This sequence joins TRBV19 and TRBJ1-5; D uncertain. The CDR3 is 12 residues long. Trimming pared 8 bases from V and 1 base from J, leaving 6 bases between. Germline V gives CDR1 LNHDA, CDR2 SQIVND (reference sequence). The CDR3 region is CASRVSNQPQHF. The CDR3 region has the DNA TGTGCCAGTCGTGTGAGCAATCAGCCCCAGCATTTT. Full variable domain (missing parts from reference TRBV19 and TRBJ1-5): DGGITQSPKYLFRKEGQNVTLSCEQNLNHDAMYWYRQDPGQGLRLIYYSQIVNDFQKGDIAEGYSVSREKKESFPLTVTSAQKNPTAFYLCASRVSNQPQHFGDGTRLSIL.

A few counts support this clone. This chain uses TRBV9 with TRBJ1-3, with TRBD1 as a possible D gene (5 bases). Germline V lookup: CDR1 SGDLS, CDR2 YYNGEE. The length of the CDR3 is 17 residues. V was pared by 2 bases and J by 1 base, with 16 bases between. The chain's CDR3 is CASSVRGDSLSGNTIYF. The CDR3 DNA is TGTGCCAGCAGCGTCCGTGGGGACTCCTTGTCTGGAAACACCATATATTTT.

V gene TRBV6-6 combines with J gene TRBJ2-1, with 9 bases that match TRBD2. Germline lookup yields CDR1 MNHNY and CDR2 SVGAGI (reference sequence). The CDR3 totals 15 residues. Trimming cost V 1 base and J 5 bases; bases outside gene matches: 3. This CDR3 is CASSYWREGNNEQFF. The CDR3 bases are TGTGCCAGCAGTTACTGGCGGGAGGGAAACAATGAGCAGTTCTTC.

The rearrangement uses TRBV27 and TRBJ2-1; 11 bases align to TRBD2. Germline assignment: CDR1 MNHEY and CDR2 SMNVEV (reference sequence). This CDR3 contains 15 residues. J lost 7 bases, V lost 2 bases, and 4 bases had no gene match. The CDR3 reads CASSLLLAGGNEQFF. As DNA, the CDR3 is TGTGCCAGCAGTTTACTTCTAGCGGGGGGAAATGAGCAGTTCTTC.

The V and J genes are TRBV19 and TRBJ2-1; 10 bases are a match to TRBD2. The CDR3 length is 17 residues. CDR1 and CDR2 from the germline V gene are LNHDA and SQIVND (reference sequence). V shed 2 bases, J shed 8 bases, and the junction held 12 bases outside the gene matches. The CDR3: CASSISGLAGAADEQFF. The CDR3 region has the DNA TGTGCCAGTAGTATAAGCGGGCTAGCGGGAGCGGCAGATGAGCAGTTCTTC.

Points on this clone: Distinct nucleotide sequences in the sample also encode this CDR3. The CDR3 is CASSLGLADYNEQFF. The CDR3 DNA sequence: TGTGCCAGCAGTTTGGGGCTAGCGGATTACAATGAGCAGTTCTTC. This rearrangement joins TRBV28 to TRBJ2-1; 7 bases match TRBD2. V lost 3 bases and J lost 4; bases outside the gene matches: 6. The CDR3 covers 15 residues. Germline CDR1 and CDR2: MDHEN and SYDVKM.

This clone occurred once. The chain couples TRBV5-4 to TRBJ2-3; D remains unclear. The CDR3 contains 16 residues. Looked up from germline, CDR1 is SGHNT and CDR2 is YYREEE (reference sequence). With 4 bases removed from V and 2 bases from J, the gap between germline ends came to 17 bases. CDR3 residues: CASSPLGAVYTDTQYF. DNA of the CDR3: TGTGCCAGCAGCCCCCTTGGAGCTGTATACACAGATACGCAGTATTTT.

The V call is TRBV30, the J call TRBJ2-1; 13 bases match TRBD2. CDR3 size: 14 residues. Germline-derived CDR1 and CDR2 are GTSNPN and SVGIG (reference sequence). The V segment lost 4 bases and the J segment 4 bases; nucleotides outside the gene matches: 1. CDR3 sequence (DNA): TGTGCCTGGAAACTAGCGGGAGGGTACAATGAGCAGTTCTTC. Its protein product is CAWKLAGGYNEQFF.

This clone has just one count. This rearrangement joins TRBV5-4 to TRBJ1-2; D is perhaps TRBD1 (6 bases). Germline CDR1 and CDR2: SGHNT and YYREEE (reference sequence). There are 16 residues in the CDR3. The ends were cut back, 3 bases at V and 1 base at J, with 16 bases in the middle. CDR3 nucleotide sequence: TGTGCCAGCAGCTCTGTGGGGGCCCCCGTTAACTATGGCTACACCTTC. Residues: CASSSVGAPVNYGYTF.

This clone appeared a single time. V usage is TRBV12-5 and J usage is TRBJ2-7; the match to TRBD1 covers 7 bases. The germline V gene encodes CDR1 LGHNT and CDR2 FRNRAP. CDR3 length: 16 residues. Trimming cost V 0 bases and J 3 bases; bases outside gene matches: 8. For the CDR3, the DNA is TGTGCTAGTGGTTTGGTTATGGGACAGCAGTTCTACGAGCAGTACTTC. Protein sequence: CASGLVMGQQFYEQYF.

The chain couples TRBV6-1 to TRBJ2-7; 9 bases fit TRBD2. The CDR3 loop spans 15 amino acids. Losses at the gene ends were 4 bases for V and 4 bases for J; bases not matched to a gene: 8. Per germline, CDR1 MNHNS and CDR2 SASEGT. CDR3 nucleotide sequence: TGTGCCAGCAGTGGGGCCGGGACTAGCACGTACGAGCAGTACTTC. This sequence encodes CASSGAGTSTYEQYF.

J is TRBJ2-7 and V is TRBV11-2; D not resolved. CDR3 size: 14 residues. Germline CDR1 and CDR2: SGHAT and FQNNGV. The ends were cut back, 1 base at V and 2 bases at J, with 9 bases in the middle. CDR3 bases: TGTGCCAGCAGCTTAGTAGTGATTGCCTACGAGCAGTACTTC. It is translated as CASSLVVIAYEQYF.